This is a list of T cell receptor beta chains from one sample in a study of cytomegalovirus exposure and HLA in healthy donors. Here immunoSEQ multiplex PCR was the method, and the copy in TCRdb shows in-frame clones only, minus some. The sample holds about 120,000 clones; 75% are singletons and the top ten take about 2.8%. Sequenced sample: PBMCs. The receptors here all came from a woman between 35 and 50 years old in good health and CMV-seropositive. Each CDR3 is given with its conserved first and last residue. The D gene is left open where the match is weak. Some rows have no size entry. The others give once, few or many, or a class for an expanded clone.

V: TRBV7-9; D: TRBD1; J: TRBJ1-3; size: NA; DNA: TGTGCCAGCAGCCCCCAGACAGGGAAGGGGGCTGGAAACACCATATATTTT; CDR3: CASSPQTGKGAGNTIYF
V: TRBV5-4; D: NA; J: TRBJ2-3; size: NA; DNA: TGTGCCAGCAGCTCGAGCACAGATACGCAGTATTTT; CDR3: CASSSSTDTQYF
V: TRBV4-2; D: TRBD1; J: TRBJ2-1; size: NA; DNA: TGTGCCAGCAGCCGGGACAGCAATTACAATGAGCAGTTCTTC; CDR3: CASSRDSNYNEQFF
V: TRBV7-3; D: NA; J: TRBJ2-3; size: NA; DNA: TGTGCCAGCAGCTTATTAGCGGAGGCTACGCAGTATTTT; CDR3: CASSLLAEATQYF
V: TRBV6-5; D: TRBD2; J: TRBJ2-1; size: NA; DNA: TGTGCCAGCAGTTACTCGGGACTAGTGGAGTTCTTC; CDR3: CASSYSGLVEFF
V: TRBV4-3; D: NA; J: TRBJ2-5; size: NA; DNA: TGCGCCAGCAGCTCATACGCAGGAGGTGGGGAGACCCAGTACTTC; CDR3: CASSSYAGGGETQYF
V: TRBV2; D: NA; J: TRBJ2-7; size: NA; DNA: TGTGCCAGCAGCCTCCAAGCGATCGAGCAGTACTTC; CDR3: CASSLQAIEQYF
V: TRBV7-3; D: TRBD1; J: TRBJ1-1; size: NA; DNA: TGTGCCAGCAGCTTTACAGGGGACACTGAAGCTTTCTTT; CDR3: CASSFTGDTEAFF
V: TRBV7-2; D: TRBD1; J: TRBJ2-1; size: NA; DNA: TGTGCCAGCAGCTCATCGGGACAGGGCTATGAGCAGTTCTTC; CDR3: CASSSSGQGYEQFF
V: TRBV5-8; D: NA; J: TRBJ2-7; size: NA; DNA: TGTGCCAGCAGCTTGGACAGGGAACGCTACGAGCAGTACTTC; CDR3: CASSLDRERYEQYF
V: TRBV6-5; D: TRBD2; J: TRBJ2-7; size: NA; DNA: TGTGCCAGCAGTTACTCGATATGGGAGGGCTCCTACGAGCAGTACTTC; CDR3: CASSYSIWEGSYEQYF
V: TRBV28; D: TRBD1; J: TRBJ2-5; size: NA; DNA: TGTGCCAGCAGCTCCCCGGGCAGGGGGCGGGAGACCCAGTACTTC; CDR3: CASSSPGRGRETQYF
V: TRBV18; D: NA; J: TRBJ1-1; size: NA; DNA: TGTGCCAGCTCACGAAACCGACAGAGGAACACTGAAGCTTTCTTT; CDR3: CASSRNRQRNTEAFF
V: TRBV6-6; D: NA; J: TRBJ1-3; size: NA; DNA: TGTGCCAGCAGTTATACAGGGAACTCTGGAGACACCATATATTTT; CDR3: CASSYTGNSGDTIYF
V: TRBV27; D: NA; J: TRBJ1-4; size: NA; DNA: TGTGCCAGCAGGAGGAAGGGCCAGGGGTTTGAAAAACTGTTTTTT; CDR3: CASRRKGQGFEKLFF
V: TRBV29-1; D: NA; J: TRBJ2-1; size: NA; DNA: TGCAGCGTTGTGGCGGGACAGTACTACAATGAGCAGTTCTTC; CDR3: CSVVAGQYYNEQFF
V: TRBV5-1; D: TRBD1; J: TRBJ2-7; size: NA; DNA: TGCGCCAGCAGGACGGGACAGGATGTCTCCTACGAGCAGTACTTC; CDR3: CASRTGQDVSYEQYF
V: TRBV6-1; D: TRBD1; J: TRBJ2-7; size: NA; DNA: TGTGCCAGCACCGAACCGGGACAGGTGACCTACGAGCAGTACTTC; CDR3: CASTEPGQVTYEQYF
V: TRBV7-2; D: TRBD2; J: TRBJ2-1; size: NA; DNA: TGTGCCAGCAGCTTAGGGCTAGCGGATTACAATGAGCAGTTCTTC; CDR3: CASSLGLADYNEQFF
V: TRBV12-5; D: TRBD1; J: TRBJ2-1; size: NA; DNA: TGTGCTAGTGGTTCGGACAGGAACAATGAGCAGTTCTTC; CDR3: CASGSDRNNEQFF
V: TRBV7-2; D: NA; J: TRBJ1-2; size: NA; DNA: TGTGCCAGCAGCTTAGGGGCAGGGCTAAGAGGCTACACCTTC; CDR3: CASSLGAGLRGYTF
V: TRBV7-9; D: TRBD1; J: TRBJ2-1; size: NA; DNA: TGTGCCAGCAGCTTAAGGCCCGGGACAGACAATGAGCAGTTCTTC; CDR3: CASSLRPGTDNEQFF
V: TRBV7-2; D: NA; J: TRBJ2-7; size: NA; DNA: TGTGCCAGCAGCCCCCTCTACGAGCAGTACTTC; CDR3: CASSPLYEQYF
V: TRBV6-6; D: NA; J: TRBJ2-7; size: NA; DNA: TGTGCCAGCAGTTACATAGGTCCGGGCTACGAGCAGTACTTC; CDR3: CASSYIGPGYEQYF
V: TRBV4-3; D: NA; J: TRBJ2-7; size: few; DNA: TGCGCCAGCAGCCAAGGGTTTACAGGGAACCCTAGGGCCGAGCAGTACTTC; CDR3: CASSQGFTGNPRAEQYF
V: TRBV28; D: TRBD1; J: TRBJ2-7; size: NA; DNA: TGTGCCAGCAGTCGACAGGGGGCAAGGTCCTACGAGCAGTACTTC; CDR3: CASSRQGARSYEQYF
V: TRBV2; D: NA; J: TRBJ2-7; size: NA; DNA: TGTGCCAGCAGCCCAGGGGTTTCCTACGAGCAGTACTTC; CDR3: CASSPGVSYEQYF
V: TRBV10-3; D: NA; J: TRBJ2-2; size: few; DNA: TGTGCCATCAGTGAAGGTCAGGGGAACACCGGGGAGCTGTTTTTT; CDR3: CAISEGQGNTGELFF
V: TRBV29-1; D: NA; J: TRBJ2-1; size: NA; DNA: TGCAGCGTTGAAGGACGGTTAGACTTCTCCTACAATGAGCAGTTCTTC; CDR3: CSVEGRLDFSYNEQFF
V: TRBV28; D: NA; J: TRBJ1-2; size: NA; DNA: TGTGCCAGTTCCCTCGTCGGGGGGGTAGGTGGCTACACCTTC; CDR3: CASSLVGGVGGYTF
V: TRBV6-1; D: NA; J: TRBJ2-7; size: NA; DNA: TGTGCCAGCAGTAACCCGGGATATTCCTACGAGCAGTACTTC; CDR3: CASSNPGYSYEQYF
V: TRBV19; D: TRBD1; J: TRBJ2-7; size: NA; DNA: TGTGCCAGTACCGCCCCGGGACAGGGGATCTACGAGCAGTACTTC; CDR3: CASTAPGQGIYEQYF
V: TRBV9; D: TRBD2; J: TRBJ2-2; size: NA; DNA: TGTGCCAGCAGCAAACGACGGGAGGGCGACACCGGGGAGCTGTTTTTT; CDR3: CASSKRREGDTGELFF
V: TRBV25-1; D: NA; J: TRBJ2-7; size: NA; DNA: TGTGCCAGCAGTGACAGCTACGAGCAGTACTTC; CDR3: CASSDSYEQYF
V: TRBV28; D: TRBD1; J: TRBJ1-1; size: NA; DNA: TGTGCCAGCAGTTCCGCCGGGACAGACAACACTGAAGCTTTCTTT; CDR3: CASSSAGTDNTEAFF
V: TRBV6-6; D: NA; J: TRBJ2-7; size: NA; DNA: TGTGCCAGCAGTTACTCGCAGGGTAAATACGAGCAGTACTTC; CDR3: CASSYSQGKYEQYF
V: TRBV19; D: NA; J: TRBJ1-1; size: once; DNA: TGTGCCAGTAGTACCTCGCCGCTTCGGACAGAAGCTTTCTTT; CDR3: CASSTSPLRTEAFF
V: TRBV7-3; D: NA; J: TRBJ1-1; size: few; DNA: TGTGCCAGCAGCTTAACTACACAGGGCTACACTGAAGCTTTCTTT; CDR3: CASSLTTQGYTEAFF
V: TRBV2; D: NA; J: TRBJ1-5; size: NA; DNA: TGTGCCAGCAGCCCTCGGGGGAACCCAGACCAGCATTTT; CDR3: CASSPRGNPDQHF
V: TRBV7-2; D: NA; J: TRBJ2-1; size: NA; DNA: TGTGCCAGCAGCTCCAACAGGAACAATGAGCAGTTCTTC; CDR3: CASSSNRNNEQFF
V: TRBV18; D: NA; J: TRBJ2-7; size: NA; DNA: TGTGCCAGCTCACAAGACAGGACGTCCTACGAGCAGTACTTC; CDR3: CASSQDRTSYEQYF
V: TRBV5-5; D: TRBD1; J: TRBJ2-1; size: NA; DNA: TGTGCCAGCAGCTTGGTCGGACAGGGAGGTGAGCAGTTCTTC; CDR3: CASSLVGQGGEQFF
V: TRBV4-2; D: TRBD2; J: TRBJ2-1; size: NA; DNA: TGTGCCAGCAGCCAAGTGCGGGAGAGCTACAATGAGCAGTTCTTC; CDR3: CASSQVRESYNEQFF
V: TRBV5-1; D: TRBD1; J: TRBJ1-2; size: few; DNA: TGCGCCAGCAGCTCGGGACAGACCTCTAACTATGGCTACACCTTC; CDR3: CASSSGQTSNYGYTF
V: TRBV6-6; D: NA; J: TRBJ1-2; size: few; DNA: TGTGCCAGCGGTCAACAGGGTGCAGGTGGCTACACCTTC; CDR3: CASGQQGAGGYTF
V: TRBV18; D: NA; J: TRBJ1-5; size: NA; DNA: TGTGCCAGCTCACCAGGGCATTCGAATCAGCCCCAGCATTTT; CDR3: CASSPGHSNQPQHF
V: TRBV7-8; D: NA; J: TRBJ2-5; size: once; DNA: TGTGCCAGCAGCTTAAGGTCCCGGGGAGAGACCCAGTACTTC; CDR3: CASSLRSRGETQYF
V: TRBV7-9; D: TRBD1; J: TRBJ1-5; size: NA; DNA: TGTGCCAGCAGCTTAGGACAGGGCTATCAGCCCCAGCATTTT; CDR3: CASSLGQGYQPQHF
V: TRBV9; D: TRBD1; J: TRBJ2-7; size: once; DNA: TGTGCCAGCAGCGCTGGACAGGGGAACTACGAGCAGTACTTC; CDR3: CASSAGQGNYEQYF
V: TRBV7-2; D: TRBD2; J: TRBJ2-3; size: few; DNA: TGTGCCAGCAGCCCGAGGGCTAGCGGATCTAGCACAGATACGCAGTATTTT; CDR3: CASSPRASGSSTDTQYF
V: TRBV6-1; D: NA; J: TRBJ2-5; size: NA; DNA: TGTGCCAGCAGTGGAGGTGTCCAAGAGACCCAGTACTTC; CDR3: CASSGGVQETQYF
V: TRBV5-4; D: NA; J: TRBJ1-1; size: NA; DNA: TGTGCCAGCAGCTTCGGAGGGGAGCCGGGGAATAGAGCTTTCTTT; CDR3: CASSFGGEPGNRAFF
V: TRBV30; D: NA; J: TRBJ1-4; size: NA; DNA: TGTGCCTCCCGGTCCGCAACTAATGAAAAACTGTTTTTT; CDR3: CASRSATNEKLFF
V: TRBV5-1; D: TRBD2; J: TRBJ2-2; size: few; DNA: TGCGCCAGCAGCTTGGGGACTAGGGACACCGGGGAGCTGTTTTTT; CDR3: CASSLGTRDTGELFF
V: TRBV6-5; D: TRBD1; J: TRBJ2-7; size: NA; DNA: TGTGCCAGCAGTTTCTACGCACAGGGGGCTTACGAGCAGTACTTC; CDR3: CASSFYAQGAYEQYF
V: TRBV4-1; D: NA; J: TRBJ2-1; size: NA; DNA: TGCGCCAGCAGCCAGAGGGAGCCGTACAATGAGCAGTTCTTC; CDR3: CASSQREPYNEQFF
V: TRBV19; D: TRBD2; J: TRBJ2-3; size: few; DNA: TGTGCCAGTAGTATCAACGGGGGGGGTACTAGCACAGATACGCAGTATTTT; CDR3: CASSINGGGTSTDTQYF
V: TRBV30; D: TRBD1; J: TRBJ2-7; size: NA; DNA: TGTGCCTGGAGCGGACAGGGCGCCTACGAGCAGTACTTC; CDR3: CAWSGQGAYEQYF
V: TRBV5-1; D: TRBD2; J: TRBJ2-2; size: NA; DNA: TGCGCCAGCAGCCGAGGGACTAGCGGGAGGGCGAACACCGGGGAGCTGTTTTTT; CDR3: CASSRGTSGRANTGELFF